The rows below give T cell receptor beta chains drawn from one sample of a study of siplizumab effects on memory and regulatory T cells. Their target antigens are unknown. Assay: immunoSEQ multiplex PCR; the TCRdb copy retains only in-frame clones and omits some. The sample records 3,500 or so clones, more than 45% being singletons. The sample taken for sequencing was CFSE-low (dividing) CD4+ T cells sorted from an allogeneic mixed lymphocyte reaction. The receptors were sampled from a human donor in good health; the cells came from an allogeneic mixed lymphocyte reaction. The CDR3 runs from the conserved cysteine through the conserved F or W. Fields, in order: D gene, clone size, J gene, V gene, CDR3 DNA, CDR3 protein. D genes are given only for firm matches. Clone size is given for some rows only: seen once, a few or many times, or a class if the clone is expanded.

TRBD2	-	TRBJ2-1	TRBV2	TGTGCCAGCAGTGAAAGGATAAGCGGGGGGAATGAGCAGTTCTTC	CASSERISGGNEQFF
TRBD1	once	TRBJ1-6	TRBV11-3	TGTGCCAGCAGCCACCCAGGGGGCCGATATATCTCACCCCTCCACTTT	CASSHPGGRYISPLHF
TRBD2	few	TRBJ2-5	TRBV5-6	TGTGCCAGCAGCTTGGATTCTGCGGGGGGGATCGAGACCCAGTACTTC	CASSLDSAGGIETQYF
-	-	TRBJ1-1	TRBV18	TGTGCCAGCTCCCTAAACAGGGAATCGTATCTCTTT	CASSLNRESYLF
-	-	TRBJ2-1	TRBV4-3	TGCGCCAGCAGCCAAGGGGGTAGAAATGAGCAGTTCTTC	CASSQGGRNEQFF
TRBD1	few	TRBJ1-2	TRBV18	TGTGCCAGCTCACCGGGACAGGGGGCGCATGGCTACACCTTC	CASSPGQGAHGYTF
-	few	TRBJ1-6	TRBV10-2	TGCGCCAGACCCTCTGGGGCAGGGCAAAACGGGAGAGGGAATTATAATTCACCCCTCCACTTT	CARPSGAGQNGRGNYNSPLHF
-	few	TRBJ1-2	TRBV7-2	TGTGCCAGCAGCCCCCGGGGGGGCTATGGCTACACCTTC	CASSPRGGYGYTF
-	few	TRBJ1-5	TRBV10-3	TGTGCCATCGCGCAGCAGGGTGGGGGCAATCAGCCCCAGCATTTT	CAIAQQGGGNQPQHF
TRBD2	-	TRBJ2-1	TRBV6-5	TGTGCCAGCAGCCGGAGCGGGGGGGCAGATGAGCAGTTCTTC	CASSRSGGADEQFF
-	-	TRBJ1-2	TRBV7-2	TGTGCCAGCAGCTACCCAGGTGCGGCCCGCTATGGCTACACCTTC	CASSYPGAARYGYTF
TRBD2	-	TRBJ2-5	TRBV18	TGTGCCAGCTCACCCCAAAGGACTAGCGGGGGGTCAGAAGAGACCCAGTACTTC	CASSPQRTSGGSEETQYF
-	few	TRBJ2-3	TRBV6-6	TGTGCCAGCAAGTTGGACCCCACCACAGATACGCAGTATTTT	CASKLDPTTDTQYF
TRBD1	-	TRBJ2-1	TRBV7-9	TGTGCCAGCGGGCGGACAGGGGGCAATGAGCAGTTCTTC	CASGRTGGNEQFF
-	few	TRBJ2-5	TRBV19	TGTGCCAGTAGTATTTACGGGGGAGAGACCCAGTACTTC	CASSIYGGETQYF
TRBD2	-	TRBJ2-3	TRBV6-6	TGTGCCAGCAGTTTGCCTAGCGGGGACACAGATACGCAGTATTTT	CASSLPSGDTDTQYF
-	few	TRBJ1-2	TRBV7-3	TGTGCCAGCAGCCCCGACAGCAACTATGGCTACACCTTC	CASSPDSNYGYTF
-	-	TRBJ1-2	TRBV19	TGTGCCAGTAGTGTATTTCAGGGGAACTATGGCTACACCTTC	CASSVFQGNYGYTF
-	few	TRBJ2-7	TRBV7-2	TGTGCCAGCAGCTTAGGCAGGGCAGGGTCCTACGAGCAGTACTTC	CASSLGRAGSYEQYF
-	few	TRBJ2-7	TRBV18	TGTGCCAGCTCAGTACAGCGTCCCACCTACGAGCAGTACTTC	CASSVQRPTYEQYF
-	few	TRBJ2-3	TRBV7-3	TGTGCCAGCAGCTTAAATGGGGGCACAGATACGCAGTATTTT	CASSLNGGTDTQYF
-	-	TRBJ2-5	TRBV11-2	TGTGCCAGCAGCTTGGCAGTACAAGAGACCCAGTACTTC	CASSLAVQETQYF
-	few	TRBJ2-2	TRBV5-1	TGCGCCAGCAGCTGGGGGACCGCGAACACCGGGGAGCTGTTTTTT	CASSWGTANTGELFF
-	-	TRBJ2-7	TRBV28	TGTGCCAGCAGTTTAATAGAGAGCTCCTACGAGCAGTACTTC	CASSLIESSYEQYF
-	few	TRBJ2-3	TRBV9	TGTGCCAGCAGCGTAGATGCTAGCGACGCAGATACGCAGTATTTT	CASSVDASDADTQYF
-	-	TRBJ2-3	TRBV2	TGTGCCAGCCGGCGCACCACAGATACGCAGTATTTT	CASRRTTDTQYF
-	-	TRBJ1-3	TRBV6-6	TGTGCCAGCAGTTACTACGGAAACACCATATATTTT	CASSYYGNTIYF
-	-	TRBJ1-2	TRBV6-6	TGTGCCAGCAGGGGGGATATGACGGGCGAGGGCGGCTACACCTTC	CASRGDMTGEGGYTF
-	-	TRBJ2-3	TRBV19	TGTGCCAGTAGTCTAGGGTATCGAAGGGGCACAGATACGCAGTATTTT	CASSLGYRRGTDTQYF
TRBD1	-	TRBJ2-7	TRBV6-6	TGTGCCAGCAGTTCCTCGGACAGGGGGACCTACGAGCAGTACTTC	CASSSSDRGTYEQYF
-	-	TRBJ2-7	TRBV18	TGTGCCAGCTCACCTGGGTACGAGCAGTACTTC	CASSPGYEQYF
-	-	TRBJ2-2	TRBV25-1	TGTGCCAGCAGTGAGCTGGGTTATGACACCGGGGAGCTGTTTTTT	CASSELGYDTGELFF
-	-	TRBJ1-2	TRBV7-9	TGTGCCAGCAGCTTATATTATGGCCTAGGCTACACCTTC	CASSLYYGLGYTF
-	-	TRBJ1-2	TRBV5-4	TGTGCCAGCAGTAGTCAGGGCGGTATGGGTTATGGCTACACCTTC	CASSSQGGMGYGYTF
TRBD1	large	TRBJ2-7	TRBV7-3	TGTGCCAGCAGCGTACAGGGGGCGGACGAGCAGTACTTC	CASSVQGADEQYF
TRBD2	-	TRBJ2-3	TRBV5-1	TGCGCCAGCAGCTTGGGACTAGCAACAGATACGCAGTATTTT	CASSLGLATDTQYF
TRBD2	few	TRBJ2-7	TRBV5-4	TGTGCCAGCAGCTCCACGCTAGCGGATAGTCGGTACGAGCAGTACTTC	CASSSTLADSRYEQYF
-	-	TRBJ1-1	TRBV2	TGTGCCAGCAGGGAGAACCCAGCCGGAGCTTTCTTT	CASRENPAGAFF
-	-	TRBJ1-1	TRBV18	TGTGCCAGCTCACGCAGGACGGCGAACACTGAAGCTTTCTTT	CASSRRTANTEAFF
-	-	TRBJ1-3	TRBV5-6	TGTGCCAGCAGCTTCTTGTCTGCCGAAAACACCATATATTTT	CASSFLSAENTIYF
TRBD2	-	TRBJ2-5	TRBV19	TGTGCCAGTAGTGAGGACCGACTAGCGGGGGAAGAGACCCAGTACTTC	CASSEDRLAGEETQYF
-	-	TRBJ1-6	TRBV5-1	TGCGCCAGGATAAGACAGAGCTCCTATAATTCACCCCTCCACTTT	CARIRQSSYNSPLHF
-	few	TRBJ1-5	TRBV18	TGTGCCAGCTCACCATTCAGCCAGGGAGGACAGCCCCAGCATTTT	CASSPFSQGGQPQHF